A selection of T cell receptor beta chains follows, all from one sample in a study of T cell repertoires in cytomegalovirus infection. TCRdb analysed the reads with MiXCR anew, one entry per CDR3 protein. The sample lists 90,000 to 120,000 distinct CDR3 sequences; more than 20% were seen once. Sample: CD8+ T cells from PBMCs. These receptors came from a human donor in good health (CMV status not recorded). Some clones in this sample may be carry-over from other donors' samples. Both conserved end residues are part of each CDR3. D genes are given only for firm matches. Clone size is stated in some rows and not others, as once, few, many or a class when expanded.

TRBV5-1	TRBJ2-1	TRBD2	NA	CASRRGGVEQFF	TGCGCCAGCAGGCGCGGGGGGGTTGAGCAGTTCTTC
TRBV6-5	TRBJ2-7	NA	NA	CASSYGRGVEQYF	TGTGCCAGCAGTTACGGTCGAGGGGTTGAGCAGTACTTC
TRBV5-5	TRBJ2-1	NA	few	CASRTSLHNEQFF	TGTGCCAGCAGGACCTCATTGCACAATGAGCAGTTCTTC
TRBV7-2	TRBJ2-7	NA	many	CASSLAPGYEQYF	TGTGCCAGCAGCTTAGCGCCAGGCTACGAGCAGTACTTC
TRBV7-9	TRBJ1-1	NA	many	CASSLVRAEGDTEAFF	TGTGCCAGCAGCTTAGTCCGGGCCGAAGGGGACACTGAAGCTTTCTTT
TRBV6-2/TRBV6-3	TRBJ1-6	TRBD1	few	CASSSPWTGGTYNSPLHF	TGTGCCAGCAGTTCCCCTTGGACAGGGGGCACCTATAATTCACCCCTCCACTTT
TRBV5-4	TRBJ2-1	TRBD2	few	CASSSERGSNEQFF	TGTGCCAGCAGCTCGGAGCGGGGAAGCAATGAGCAGTTCTTC
TRBV28	TRBJ1-1	NA	NA	CASSPSAARNTEAFF	TGTGCCAGCAGCCCCTCCGCGGCGCGGAACACTGAAGCTTTCTTT
TRBV28	TRBJ2-1	TRBD2	few	CASSFVSGAGGPDEQFF	TGTGCCAGCAGTTTTGTAAGCGGGGCGGGGGGGCCGGATGAGCAGTTCTTC
TRBV28	TRBJ1-1	TRBD1	NA	CASSFPTGGGSTEAFF	TGTGCCAGCAGTTTCCCTACAGGGGGCGGGAGCACTGAAGCTTTCTTT
TRBV6-1	TRBJ2-1	TRBD2	many	CASSPETSGSKYEQFF	TGTGCCAGCAGCCCCGAGACTAGCGGGAGTAAGTATGAGCAGTTCTTC
TRBV19	TRBJ1-1	NA	few	CASSISANTEAFF	TGTGCCAGTAGTATTTCGGCGAACACTGAAGCTTTCTTT
TRBV12-3/TRBV12-4	TRBJ2-1	TRBD1	NA	CASSGQGADSSYNEQFF	TGTGCCAGCAGCGGACAGGGGGCCGATAGCTCCTACAATGAGCAGTTCTTC
TRBV14	TRBJ2-5	NA	NA	CASSLRDCQETQYF	TGTGCCAGCAGCCTTCGGGACTGCCAAGAGACCCAGTACTTC
TRBV11-2	TRBJ2-2	NA	many	CASSFKGEGYTGELFF	TGTGCCAGCAGCTTCAAGGGGGAGGGGTACACCGGGGAGCTGTTTTTT
TRBV7-2	TRBJ2-7	NA	many	CASSLGVAGATYEQYF	TGTGCCAGCAGCTTAGGTGTTGCCGGGGCTACCTACGAGCAGTACTTC
TRBV29-1	TRBJ2-3	TRBD1	NA	CSVEPGPQGTDTQYF	TGCAGCGTTGAACCAGGCCCACAGGGGACAGATACGCAGTATTTT
TRBV12-3/TRBV12-4	TRBJ2-3	NA	NA	CASSLGLQQYF	TGTGCCAGCAGTTTAGGACTTCAACAGTATTTT
TRBV7-2	TRBJ2-5	TRBD2	NA	CASSSFGERGETQYF	TGTGCCAGCAGTTCCTTCGGGGAGCGGGGCGAGACCCAGTACTTC
TRBV7-2	TRBJ2-1	NA	many	CASSLGVQFF	TGTGCCAGCAGCTTAGGTGTGCAGTTCTTC
TRBV7-6	TRBJ2-6	NA	many	CASSLSGAGANVLTF	TGTGCCAGCAGCTTATCGGGGGCTGGGGCCAACGTCCTGACTTTC
TRBV7-2	TRBJ1-4	TRBD1	many	CASSNPGQGDEKLFF	TGTGCCAGCAGCAACCCGGGACAGGGGGATGAAAAACTGTTTTTT
TRBV20-1	TRBJ1-2	NA	few	CSARTERGRLDGYTF	TGCAGTGCTAGAACCGAGCGGGGGCGATTGGATGGCTACACCTTC
TRBV11-2	TRBJ2-7	NA	NA	CASSPPPGTFYYEQYF	TGTGCCAGCAGCCCACCACCTGGGACTTTCTACTACGAGCAGTACTTC
TRBV7-9	TRBJ2-3	TRBD1	NA	CASSSPGQGMDTQYF	TGTGCCAGCAGCTCTCCGGGACAGGGGATGGATACGCAGTATTTT
TRBV4-2	TRBJ1-1	NA	NA	CASSQEQRNTEAFF	TGTGCCAGCAGCCAGGAACAGCGGAACACTGAAGCTTTCTTT
TRBV11-2	TRBJ2-7	TRBD1	many	CASSSPVEGARDEQYF	TGTGCCAGCAGCTCCCCGGTTGAGGGGGCGAGAGACGAGCAGTACTTC
TRBV4-2	TRBJ1-1	NA	few	CASSQIGGSEAFF	TGTGCCAGCAGCCAGATCGGGGGCTCTGAAGCTTTCTTT